This record looks at one T cell receptor beta chain sequence and its context. The CDR3 runs 15 residues. Trimming took off 2 bases at V and 3 bases at J, with 12 bases between the two ends. CDR1 SGHVS and CDR2 FQNEAQ come from the germline V gene. The sample originates from a study of blood T cell repertoires in COVID-19. Generated by immunoSEQ multiplex PCR, the TCRdb table keeps only in-frame clones and is missing some. The data show 120,000 or so clones, 75% to 90% seen once. Sequenced: peripheral blood. This TCR derives from a human donor in a cohort sampled during active COVID-19. The chain couples TRBV7-8 to TRBJ2-3; TRBD2 is a possible D gene (6 bases). The CDR3 spells CASSLRRDRTDTQYF. The CDR3 region has the DNA TGTGCCAGCAGCTTACGGCGGGATAGGACAGATACGCAGTATTTT.